One T cell receptor beta chain is described in this entry. This clone appeared a few times. Its antigen specificity is not known. No much larger clone exists at a distance of one base, and base qualities are not known. The data were taken from a study of cytomegalovirus exposure and HLA in healthy donors (dated by TCRdb to the late 2010s). Study-level background: A later analysis indicated that the roughly 130 validation repertoires were generated on the platform also employed for the roughly 730 repertoires of the first cohort. The study aimed to test whether signatures of past pathogen exposure could be identified by cataloging public T cell receptors. High-throughput TCR immunosequencing, statistical association of individual TCRs with disease status, and machine learning were combined to predict cytomegalovirus infection status. A separate validation cohort of approximately 120 different subjects was used in addition to the approximately 610-subject first cohort.

Study-level results and caveats: Across donors, most TCR sequences were observed very rarely, whereas some public TCRs were present in many individuals. In vitro tests confirmed that three of the cytomegalovirus-associated TCR beta chains recognize cytomegalovirus antigens. A later analysis had no HLA typing for the validation cohort, so co-occurrence there was scored across all 110 or so repertoires. According to the authors, the approach could potentially be generalized to other disease states and immunological phenotypes. In a later analysis, TCRs clustered in the first cohort were found to also tend to co-occur in the approximately 120 validation repertoires, with about 94% of cluster scores above 0. In the study, 150 to 200 TCR beta chains were listed as associated with cytomegalovirus. The classifier was reported to diagnose cytomegalovirus status with high specificity and sensitivity in both the original and validation cohorts.

The method behind the library was the immunoSEQ multiplex PCR assay. Processing in the source paper ran as follows. A statistical classification framework was built for diagnosing cytomegalovirus status from the catalog of TCR beta chain sequences. This immuneACCESS table, as held by TCRdb, lists in-frame sequences with V and J called but not all clones. Of the missing ones, under half trace to an unresolved V gene in checked studies; the others have no known cause. The DNA was the basis for D and trimming; V, J and clone size are from that table. The sample contains 200,000 or so clones, around 83% of them found a single time. About an eighth of the sample is taken by the ten largest. CDR1 is given as GTSNPN and CDR2 as SVGIG, both from the germline V gene (reference sequence). The CDR3 runs 13 residues from the cysteine to the phenylalanine. CDR3 DNA only is kept here, 39 bases in frame from base 1. The V end loses 4 bases and the J end loses 6 bases, and a stretch of 15 bases separates them.

The donors belonged to the validation cohort of around 130 subjects, which was separate from the approximately 700-subject first cohort. The sequencing sample was made of PBMCs. The chain employs TRBV30 and TRBJ1-2; the D region possibly corresponds to TRBD1 (6 bases align). This receptor was taken from a woman aged 25-40 years in good health and CMV-seropositive. The nucleotides are TGTGCCTGGACCCCCGGGCCAGGGGATGGCTACACCTTC. This is translated as CAWTPGPGDGYTF.